What follows are 24 T cell receptor beta chains derived from one specimen sequenced in a study of cytomegalovirus exposure and HLA in healthy donors. Profiled with immunoSEQ multiplex PCR; TCRdb holds only in-frame clones, not every one. The data contain over 85,000 clones, over 85% of them singletons. The material sequenced was PBMCs. These receptors were taken from a woman in her twenties or thirties in good health and CMV-seropositive.

The chain carries TRBV7-9 and TRBJ1-4, with 10 nucleotides matching TRBD1. V shed 1 base and J 8 bases; nucleotides not matched to a gene: 7. The CDR3 length is 16 residues. Germline CDR1 and CDR2: SEHNR and FQNEAQ (reference sequence). In DNA form, the CDR3 reads TGTGCCAGCAGCTTAGACCCGGGACAGGGGAAAGAAAAACTGTTTTTT. Protein product: CASSLDPGQGKEKLFF.

The rearrangement uses TRBV10-2 and TRBJ2-1; 9 bases match TRBD2. J gave up 9 bases and V 3 bases, and 3 bases lay outside the gene matches. The CDR3 has 13 amino acids. Germline V gene lookup returns CDR1 WSHSY and CDR2 SAAADI. This CDR3 reads CASSDLAGIEQFF. CDR3 nucleotides: TGCGCCAGCAGTGACCTAGCGGGAATTGAGCAGTTCTTC.

This sequence joins TRBV5-1 and TRBJ1-1; TRBD1 might be the D (6 bases). Germline CDR1 SGHRS, CDR2 YFSETQ. The V gene lost 4 bases and the J gene lost 3 bases, with 19 bases spanning the gap. The CDR3 covers 16 residues. CDR3 DNA sequence: TGCGCCAGCAGCCTAGACAGGATGGCGGGGGACACTGAAGCTTTCTTT. Its protein is CASSLDRMAGDTEAFF.

The rearrangement uses TRBV19 and TRBJ2-7; D might be TRBD2 (6 bases). Germline CDR1 reads LNHDA; CDR2 reads SQIVND (reference sequence). V was pared by 5 bases and J by 0 bases, with 11 bases between. The CDR3 length is 14 residues. DNA of the CDR3: TGTGCCAGTAGTGGGACTTCGAACTCCTACGAGCAGTACTTC. Its protein product is CASSGTSNSYEQYF.

This chain uses TRBV27 with TRBJ2-7; TRBD2 agrees at 9 bases. The CDR3 runs to 16 residues. The V gene's germline CDR1 is MNHEY and CDR2 SMNVEV (reference sequence). Trimming took 2 bases from V and 3 from J; bases not matched to a gene: 8. The CDR3 reads CASSLRGTSPIYEQYF. The CDR3 DNA is TGTGCCAGCAGTTTACGTGGGACTAGCCCGATCTACGAGCAGTACTTC.

This rearrangement joins TRBV5-4 to TRBJ2-7; 11 bases align to TRBD2. Germline CDR1 reads SGHNT; CDR2 reads YYREEE (reference sequence). After removal of 4 bases from V and 0 bases from J, the junction contained 6 bases not matched to a gene. The CDR3 covers 16 residues. This CDR3 is CASSEGLAGYSYEQYF. The CDR3 DNA is TGTGCCAGCAGCGAAGGACTAGCGGGCTACTCCTACGAGCAGTACTTC.

The V gene is TRBV29-1, the J gene TRBJ1-2; maybe TRBD1 (5 bases). Deletions cut 5 bases from V and 6 bases from J, with 19 bases between. CDR1 and CDR2 (germline): SQVTM, ANQGSEA. This CDR3 has 14 residues. CDR3 DNA sequence: TGCAGCGTTTTTACAGGCGAAGCACTTGATGGCTACACCTTC. It codes for CSVFTGEALDGYTF.

Only one count was recorded for this clone. The J gene is TRBJ2-5, the V gene TRBV28, with D hard to call. Germline CDR1 reads MDHEN; CDR2 reads SYDVKM. CDR3 length equals 14 residues. Deletions cut 1 base from V and 0 bases from J, with 6 bases between. The DNA for the CDR3 is TGTGCCAGCAGTTTATCGAGGAACCAAGAGACCCAGTACTTC. Translating gives CASSLSRNQETQYF. Using reference TRBV28 and TRBJ2-5 for the parts outside the CDR3, the full variable domain is DVKVTQSSRYLVKRTGEKVFLECVQDMDHENMFWYRQDPGLGLRLIYFSYDVKMKEKGDIPEGYSVSREKKERFSLILESASTNQTSMYLCASSLSRNQETQYFGPGTRLLVL.

The chain joins TRBV27 to TRBJ1-4, with D possibly TRBD1 on 6 matching bases. Per the germline V gene, CDR1 is MNHEY and CDR2 is SMNVEV (reference sequence). The CDR3 length is 14 residues. Trimming removed 8 bases at V and 4 bases at J, with 14 bases between. The DNA for the CDR3 is TGTGCCAGCGGCCCAGGGGACCATAATGAAAAACTGTTTTTT. It is translated as CASGPGDHNEKLFF.

The rearrangement uses TRBV30 and TRBJ2-7; 13 bases are a match to TRBD2. The ends lost 1 base at V and 9 bases at J; junction bases unmatched: 3. The CDR3 has 13 amino acids. CDR1 and CDR2 (germline): GTSNPN, SVGIG (reference sequence). The CDR3 DNA reads TGTGCCTGGAGTGAGGGACTAGCGGGACCGCAGTACTTC. Translating it yields CAWSEGLAGPQYF.

The CDR3 DNA reads as TGTGCCAGCAGTTTGGTTGGGACATTCGCTCAGCCCCAGCATTTT. Its protein product is CASSLVGTFAQPQHF. V gene TRBV28 combines with J gene TRBJ1-5; TRBD1 is a possible D gene (6 bases). The CDR3 runs 15 residues. The germline gives CDR1 MDHEN, CDR2 SYDVKM. Trimming cost V 3 bases and J 6 bases, with 15 bases left between them. Full variable domain (outside the CDR3, taken from reference TRBV28 and TRBJ1-5): DVKVTQSSRYLVKRTGEKVFLECVQDMDHENMFWYRQDPGLGLRLIYFSYDVKMKEKGDIPEGYSVSREKKERFSLILESASTNQTSMYLCASSLVGTFAQPQHFGDGTRLSIL.

The CDR3: CASSPQPPGGDLPQHF. The CDR3 nucleotides are TGTGCCAGTAGTCCACAACCCCCGGGAGGGGACTTACCCCAGCATTTT. The chain uses TRBV19 and TRBJ1-5, with D possibly matching TRBD1 (5 bases). Germline CDR1 is LNHDA and CDR2 is SQIVND (reference sequence). Trimming pared 5 bases from V and 10 bases from J, leaving 24 bases between. CDR3 length: 16 residues.

This clone was counted a single time. The V and J genes are TRBV5-5 and TRBJ2-5; TRBD2 aligns across 11 bases. Per the germline V gene, CDR1 is SGHKS and CDR2 is YYEKEE (reference sequence). The CDR3 length is 17 residues. V shed 4 bases and J 4 bases; nucleotides not matched to a gene: 12. The CDR3 loop is CASSQSLAGGRVETQYF. The CDR3 region has the DNA TGTGCCAGCAGCCAATCGCTAGCGGGAGGCAGGGTAGAGACCCAGTACTTC.

The chain recombines TRBV6-1 with TRBJ1-1, with 7 bases aligning to TRBD1. CDR3 size: 13 residues. From germline, CDR1 is MNHNS and CDR2 SASEGT. J lost 4 bases, V lost 4 bases, and 3 bases had no gene match. The CDR3, as DNA: TGTGCCAGCAGTGCCACAGGGGCCACTGAAGCTTTCTTT. Translated: CASSATGATEAFF.

This chain connects TRBV28 to TRBJ2-1; TRBD1 agrees at 8 bases. Germline CDR1 MDHEN, CDR2 SYDVKM. Trimming removed 7 bases from V and 12 bases from J; junction bases left unmatched: 11. The CDR3 loop spans 13 amino acids. The CDR3 loop is CASTSTGAWGQFF. As DNA, the CDR3 is TGTGCCAGCACATCGACAGGGGCTTGGGGGCAGTTCTTC.

The chain has TRBV19 and TRBJ2-1, with TRBD2 matching 14 bases. With V trimmed by 7 bases and J by 2 bases, 10 bases remained unmatched. Germline V gene data show CDR1 as LNHDA and CDR2 as SQIVND (reference sequence). The CDR3 loop spans 18 amino acids. The CDR3 sequence is CASTPGLAGGPPYNEQFF. CDR3 coding DNA: TGTGCCAGTACCCCCGGACTAGCGGGAGGCCCGCCCTACAATGAGCAGTTCTTC.

The chain is built from TRBV11-3 and TRBJ2-1; TRBD2 matches 11 bases. CDR1 and CDR2 (germline): SGHNT, YENEEA. The junction had 6 bases not matched to a gene; V was cut back by 5 bases and J by 0 bases. This CDR3 is 17 amino acids long. The CDR3 sequence is CASSLTTSGSSYNEQFF. For the CDR3, the DNA is TGTGCCAGCAGCCTTACCACTAGCGGGAGCTCCTACAATGAGCAGTTCTTC. Supplemented by reference TRBV11-3 and TRBJ2-1, the full variable domain reads EAGVVQSPRYKIIEKKQPVAFWCNPISGHNTLYWYLQNLGQGPELLIRYENEEAVDDSQLPKDRFSAERLKGVDSTLKIQPAELGDSAVYLCASSLTTSGSSYNEQFFGPGTRLTVL.

V and J are TRBV6-5 and TRBJ2-5; D is unresolved. The CDR3 spans 13 residues. CDR1 MNHEY and CDR2 SVGAGI come from the germline V gene. V lost 5 bases and J 2 bases, leaving 9 bases between the germline ends. The CDR3: CASSISPQETQYF. As DNA, the CDR3 is TGTGCCAGCAGTATTAGCCCTCAAGAGACCCAGTACTTC.

This clone was recorded once. The J gene is TRBJ2-1, the V gene TRBV4-3, with 10 bases matching TRBD2. Germline assignment: CDR1 LGHNA and CDR2 YSLEER. The CDR3 is 18 amino acids. Trimming removed 0 bases from V and 6 bases from J; junction bases left unmatched: 11. CDR3 DNA sequence: TGCGCCAGCAGCCAAGATACCCTAGCGGGAGCCCGAGGCAATGAGCAGTTCTTC. Translating gives CASSQDTLAGARGNEQFF.

Written as DNA, the CDR3 is TGTGCCAGCAGGGTACGCTTCCTAAGGGGCCGAATCTCCTACGAGCAGTACTTC. Protein product: CASRVRFLRGRISYEQYF. The chain recombines TRBV28 with TRBJ2-7; tentatively, D is TRBD1 (5 bases). The CDR3 is 18 residues long. V lost 6 bases and J 0 bases, leaving 24 bases between the germline ends. The germline gives CDR1 MDHEN, CDR2 SYDVKM.

This clone has just one count. The V and J genes are TRBV10-2 and TRBJ2-1, with 7 bases lining up with TRBD2. CDR3 length equals 15 residues. Per the germline V gene, CDR1 is WSHSY and CDR2 is SAAADI. Losses at the gene ends were 3 bases for V and 8 bases for J; bases not matched to a gene: 10. As DNA, the CDR3 is TGCGCCAGCAGTGAAGAGGCGCGGGAGAAAGATGAGCAGTTCTTC. Translation: CASSEEAREKDEQFF.

The V and J genes are TRBV19 and TRBJ1-1; weak D call: TRBD1 (6 bases). Germline V gene sequence: CDR1 LNHDA, CDR2 SQIVND (reference sequence). Deletions cut 4 bases from V and 1 base from J, with 7 bases between. This CDR3 region has 13 residues. CDR3 DNA sequence: TGTGCCAGTAGTAGGGACAAGAACACTGAAGCTTTCTTT. It specifies CASSRDKNTEAFF.

V gene TRBV9 combines with J gene TRBJ2-1; 11 bases are a match to TRBD2. With 0 bases clipped from V and 6 bases from J, the junction kept 2 bases outside the gene matches. The CDR3 contains 15 residues. Germline V lookup: CDR1 SGDLS, CDR2 YYNGEE. CDR3 region: CASSVVGTSGNEQFF. The CDR3 DNA follows: TGTGCCAGCAGCGTAGTAGGGACTAGCGGCAATGAGCAGTTCTTC.

The chain links TRBV7-9 to TRBJ2-5, with 7 bases lining up with TRBD1. CDR1 is SEHNR and CDR2 is FQNEAQ in the germline V gene (reference sequence). V lost 9 bases, J lost 5 bases, and 6 bases stayed unmatched. The CDR3 sequence is 12 residues long. CDR3: CASPQGLETQYF. The CDR3 DNA follows: TGTGCCAGTCCACAGGGGTTGGAGACCCAGTACTTC.